This T cell receptor beta chain was found in a study of OX40 agonist ivuxolimab in advanced cancers. Across the study: Averaging roughly 60 years in age, with a range of 23 to 79, the cohort was approximately 83% male. Regarding the study as a whole: Within 6 weeks, CD4+ and CD8+ blood T cells expanded clonally at 0.1 to 3.0 mg/kg. Average numbers of expanded clones were greater in CD8+ T cells than in CD4+.

Turning to this clone: As yet, its antigen is unknown.

The V segment lost 0 bases and the J segment 7 bases; nucleotides outside the gene matches: 12. The CDR3 has 17 residues. CDR1 and CDR2 from the germline V gene are SGHDT and YYEEEE. Libraries were prepared by immunoSEQ multiplex PCR; TCRdb keeps only in-frame clonotypes and omits some of them. Of 35,000 to 45,000 clones listed, less than 95% are singletons. The sequence derives from an adult with an advanced solid tumor such as melanoma, head and neck, liver or kidney cancer. The sequencing here drew on CD4+ or CD8+ T cells sorted from blood, taken in a trial of the OX40 agonist ivuxolimab. V is TRBV5-6 and J is TRBJ2-1; 8 bases line up with TRBD2. CDR3 bases: TGTGCCAGCAGCTTGGTTGGTAGCGGGGCGGCTTGGAATGAGCAGTTCTTC. This translates into CASSLVGSGAAWNEQFF.